The sequence of this TCR beta chain was determined in a study of T-cell memory formation after mild COVID-19. CDR3 length equals 11 residues. From germline, CDR1 is MNHEY and CDR2 SVGAGI. V shed 8 bases and J shed 4 bases, with 6 bases lying between them. MiXCR, run by TCRdb on the 5' RACE reads, gives a single entry per CDR3 protein. Found here are 250,000 to 300,000 distinct CDR3 sequences, roughly 17% of them singletons; the top ten hold 22%. Sequencing input: PBMCs or a T cell subset sorted from them (not recorded which). V and J are TRBV6-5 and TRBJ1-5, with D uncertain. This receptor was taken from a man between 18 and 29 years old who had mild COVID-19 (a few samples of this study predate the infection). Cell type and time point are not known. CDR3 protein: CASCMNQPQHF. For the CDR3, the DNA is TGTGCCAGCTGCATGAATCAGCCCCAGCATTTT.